The TCR beta chain under discussion was sequenced for a study of T cells after yellow fever vaccination. In germline, CDR1 is SGHRS, CDR2 YFSETQ. The CDR3 has 15 amino acids. Trimming left V 1 base short and J 3 bases short, with 12 bases between. Synthesis of TCR cDNA relied on 5'RACE template switching, which attached a universal primer site and UMIs. TCRdb ran MiXCR on the 5' RACE reads and lists one entry per CDR3 protein. The table records some 500,000 distinct CDR3 sequences, roughly 12% of them present only once. Notes on this clonotype: Its antigen is not identified.

Study-level points and caveats: Post-booster reappearance was seen for most primary-vaccination clones (roughly 96% CD4, about 90% CD8). The secondary T-cell response peaked on day 5, not day 15, but was weaker.

The source is a man aged 25 to 40 who received the YFV17D yellow fever vaccine. The sample was PBMCs, taken on the day of the yellow fever booster vaccination. This sequence joins TRBV5-1 and TRBJ2-3; perhaps TRBD2 as D (6 bases). CDR3 amino acids: CASSLTRGITDTQYF. The CDR3 nucleotides are TGCGCCAGCAGCTTGACTCGCGGGATAACAGATACGCAGTATTTT.